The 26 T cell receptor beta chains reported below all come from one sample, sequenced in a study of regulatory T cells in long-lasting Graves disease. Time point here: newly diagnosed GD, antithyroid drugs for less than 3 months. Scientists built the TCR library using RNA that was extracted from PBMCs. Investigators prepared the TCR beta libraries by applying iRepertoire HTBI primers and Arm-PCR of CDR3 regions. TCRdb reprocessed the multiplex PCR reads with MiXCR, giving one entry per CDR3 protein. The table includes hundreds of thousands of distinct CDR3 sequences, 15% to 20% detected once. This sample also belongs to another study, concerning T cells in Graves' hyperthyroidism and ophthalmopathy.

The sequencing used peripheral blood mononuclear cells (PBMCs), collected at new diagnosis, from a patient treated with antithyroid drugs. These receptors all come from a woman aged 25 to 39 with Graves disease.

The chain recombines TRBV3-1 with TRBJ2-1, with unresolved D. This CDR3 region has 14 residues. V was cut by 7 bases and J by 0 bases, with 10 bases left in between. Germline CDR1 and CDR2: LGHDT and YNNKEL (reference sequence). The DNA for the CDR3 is TGTGCCAGCACAGCGAGAGGCTCCTACAATGAGCAGTTCTTC. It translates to CASTARGSYNEQFF.

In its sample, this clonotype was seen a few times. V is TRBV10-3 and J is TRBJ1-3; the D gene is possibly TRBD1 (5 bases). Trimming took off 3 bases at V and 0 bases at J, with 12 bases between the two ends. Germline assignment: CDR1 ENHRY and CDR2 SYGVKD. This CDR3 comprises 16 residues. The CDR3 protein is CAISDLGGDSGNTIYF. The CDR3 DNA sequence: TGTGCCATCAGTGACCTCGGGGGGGACTCTGGAAACACCATATATTTT.

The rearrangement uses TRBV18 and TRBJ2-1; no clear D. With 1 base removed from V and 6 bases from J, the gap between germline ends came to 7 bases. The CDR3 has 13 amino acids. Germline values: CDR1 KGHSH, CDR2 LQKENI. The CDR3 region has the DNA TGTGCCAGCTCACCACGACTTTCCAATGAGCAGTTCTTC. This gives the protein CASSPRLSNEQFF.

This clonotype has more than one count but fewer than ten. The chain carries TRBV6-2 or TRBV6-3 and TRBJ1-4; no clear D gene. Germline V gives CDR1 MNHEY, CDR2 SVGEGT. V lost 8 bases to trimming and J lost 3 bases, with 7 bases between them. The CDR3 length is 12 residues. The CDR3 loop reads CASGFSNEKLFF. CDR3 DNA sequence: TGTGCCAGCGGTTTTTCTAATGAAAAACTGTTTTTT.

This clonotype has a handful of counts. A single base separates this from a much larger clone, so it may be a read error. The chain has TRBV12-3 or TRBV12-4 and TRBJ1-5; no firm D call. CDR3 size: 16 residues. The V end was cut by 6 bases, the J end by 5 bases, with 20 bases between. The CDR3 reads CASSPEQQRLYQPQHF. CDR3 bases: TGTGCCAGCAGCCCGGAACAACAGAGACTATATCAGCCCCAGCATTTT.

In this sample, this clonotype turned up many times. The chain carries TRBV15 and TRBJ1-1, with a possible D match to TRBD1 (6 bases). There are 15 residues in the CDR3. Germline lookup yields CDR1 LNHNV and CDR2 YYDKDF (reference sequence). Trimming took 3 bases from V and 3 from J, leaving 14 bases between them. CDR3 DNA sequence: TGTGCCACCAGCAGTCGTCAGGGGTTGGACACTGAAGCTTTCTTT. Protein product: CATSSRQGLDTEAFF.

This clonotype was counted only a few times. Written as DNA, the CDR3 is TGTGCCAGCAGCCCTCCGGGGGGCAGGGATATGAGCAATCAGCCCCAGCATTTT. This encodes CASSPPGGRDMSNQPQHF. The J gene is TRBJ1-5, the V gene TRBV9, with D perhaps matching TRBD1 (6 bases). V shed 4 bases and J shed 1 base, with 21 bases lying between them. Germline lookup yields CDR1 SGDLS and CDR2 YYNGEE. This CDR3 has 18 amino acids.

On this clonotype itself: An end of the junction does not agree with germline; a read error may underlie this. This CDR3 reads CASSSAYNTGELFF. The CDR3 DNA is TGTGCTAGCAGCTCCGCCTATAACACCGGGGAGCTGTTTTTT. V is TRBV7-7 and J is TRBJ2-2; D is unclear. The CDR3 loop spans 14 amino acids. CDR1 is SSHAT, CDR2 FNYEAQ, per germline (reference sequence).

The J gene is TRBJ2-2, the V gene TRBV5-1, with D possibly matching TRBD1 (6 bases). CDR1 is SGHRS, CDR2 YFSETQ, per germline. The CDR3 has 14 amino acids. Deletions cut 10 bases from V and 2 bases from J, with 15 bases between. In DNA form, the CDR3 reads TGCGCCTCCGTAGGGACACCTAACACCGGGGAGCTGTTTTTT. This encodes CASVGTPNTGELFF.

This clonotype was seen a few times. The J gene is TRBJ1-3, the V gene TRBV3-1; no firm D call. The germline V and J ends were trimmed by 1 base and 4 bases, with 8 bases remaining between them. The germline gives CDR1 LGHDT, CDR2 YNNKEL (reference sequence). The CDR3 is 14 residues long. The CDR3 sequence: CASSQAGHGNTIYF. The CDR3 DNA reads TGTGCCAGCAGCCAAGCCGGGCACGGAAACACCATATATTTT.

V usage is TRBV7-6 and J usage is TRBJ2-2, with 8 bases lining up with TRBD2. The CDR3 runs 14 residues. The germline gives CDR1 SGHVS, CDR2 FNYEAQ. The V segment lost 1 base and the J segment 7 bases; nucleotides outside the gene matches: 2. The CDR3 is CASSLGGLDGELFF. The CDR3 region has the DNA TGTGCCAGCAGCTTAGGGGGACTAGACGGGGAGCTGTTTTTT.

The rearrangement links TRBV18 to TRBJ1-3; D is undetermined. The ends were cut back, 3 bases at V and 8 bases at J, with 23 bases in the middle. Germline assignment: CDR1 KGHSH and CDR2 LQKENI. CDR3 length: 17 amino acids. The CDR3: CASSPLDARLGTDTIYF. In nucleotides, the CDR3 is TGTGCCAGCTCACCCTTGGACGCGCGCCTAGGCACAGACACCATATATTTT.

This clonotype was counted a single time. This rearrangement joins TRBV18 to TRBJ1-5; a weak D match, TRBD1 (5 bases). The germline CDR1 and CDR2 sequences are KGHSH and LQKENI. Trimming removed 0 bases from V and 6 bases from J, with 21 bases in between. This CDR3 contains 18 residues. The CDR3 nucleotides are TGTGCCAGCTCACCACCCGGGACCGCTACTTTAAGCGGTCAGCCCCAGCATTTT. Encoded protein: CASSPPGTATLSGQPQHF.

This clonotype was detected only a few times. In DNA form, the CDR3 reads TGCGCCAGCAGCTTGGGGGACAGGGCTTATGGCTACACCTTC. Its protein product is CASSLGDRAYGYTF. V is TRBV5-1 and J is TRBJ1-2, with 9 bases that match TRBD1. The CDR3 runs 14 residues. The germline V gene has CDR1 SGHRS and CDR2 YFSETQ. J lost 5 bases, V lost 0 bases, and 2 bases had no gene match.

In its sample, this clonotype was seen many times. CDR3 sequence (DNA): TGTGCCAGCAGTAAACGCGACAGGACCTACAATGAGCAGTTCTTC. This codes for CASSKRDRTYNEQFF. This sequence joins TRBV2 and TRBJ2-1; D is possibly TRBD1 (6 bases). Germline V gives CDR1 SNHLY, CDR2 FYNNEI. Trimming removed 5 bases at V and 2 bases at J, with 13 bases between. The CDR3 consists of 15 residues.

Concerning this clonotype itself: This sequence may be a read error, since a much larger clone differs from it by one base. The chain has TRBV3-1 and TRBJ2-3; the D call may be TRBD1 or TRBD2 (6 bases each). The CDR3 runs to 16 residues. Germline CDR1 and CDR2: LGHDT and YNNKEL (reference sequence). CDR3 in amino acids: CASSRVGTTSTATQYF. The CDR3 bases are TGTGCCAGCAGCCGCGTCGGGACAACTAGCACAGCTACGCAGTATTTT.

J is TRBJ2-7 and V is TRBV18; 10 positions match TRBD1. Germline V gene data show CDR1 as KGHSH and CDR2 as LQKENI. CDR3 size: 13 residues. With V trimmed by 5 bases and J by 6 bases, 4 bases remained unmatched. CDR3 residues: CASSMTGGSEQYF. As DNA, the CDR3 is TGTGCCAGCTCAATGACAGGGGGCAGCGAGCAGTACTTC.

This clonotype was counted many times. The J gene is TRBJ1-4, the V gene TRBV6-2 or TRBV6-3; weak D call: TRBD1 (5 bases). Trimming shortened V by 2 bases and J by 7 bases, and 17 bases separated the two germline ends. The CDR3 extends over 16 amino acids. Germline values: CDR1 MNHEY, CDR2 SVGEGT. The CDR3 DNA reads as TGTGCCAGCAGTTACGTTAGGGGCCAAGGGGCTGAAAAACTGTTTTTT. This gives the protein CASSYVRGQGAEKLFF.

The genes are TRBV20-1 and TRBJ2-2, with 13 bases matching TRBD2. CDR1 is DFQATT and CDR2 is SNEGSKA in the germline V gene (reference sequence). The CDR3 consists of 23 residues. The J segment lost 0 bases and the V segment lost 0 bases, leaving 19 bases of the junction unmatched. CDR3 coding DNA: TGCAGTGCTAGAGATAGGTTCGTGCGGGTCGGGACTAGCGGGACCTCGAACACCGGGGAGCTGTTTTTT. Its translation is CSARDRFVRVGTSGTSNTGELFF.

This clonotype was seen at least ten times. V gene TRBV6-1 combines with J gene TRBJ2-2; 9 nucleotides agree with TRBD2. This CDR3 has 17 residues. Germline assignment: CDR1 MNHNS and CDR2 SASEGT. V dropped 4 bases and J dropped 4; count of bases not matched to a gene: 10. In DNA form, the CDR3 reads TGTGCCAGCAGTGGGGCTAGCGGGACGCCGGGCACCGGGGAGCTGTTTTTT. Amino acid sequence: CASSGASGTPGTGELFF.

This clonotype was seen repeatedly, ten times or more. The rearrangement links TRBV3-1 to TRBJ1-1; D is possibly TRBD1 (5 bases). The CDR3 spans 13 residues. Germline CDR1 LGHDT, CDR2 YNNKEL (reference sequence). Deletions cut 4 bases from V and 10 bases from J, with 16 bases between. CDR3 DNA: TGTGCCAGCAGCCTGAAGCAGGGAATAGGAGCTTTCTTT. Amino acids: CASSLKQGIGAFF.

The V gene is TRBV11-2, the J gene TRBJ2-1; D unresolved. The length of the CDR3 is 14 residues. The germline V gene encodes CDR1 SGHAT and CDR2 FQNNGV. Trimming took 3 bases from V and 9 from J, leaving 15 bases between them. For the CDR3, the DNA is TGTGCCAGCAGCTTTTCCACCGTTCTGGGTGAGCAGTTCTTC. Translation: CASSFSTVLGEQFF.

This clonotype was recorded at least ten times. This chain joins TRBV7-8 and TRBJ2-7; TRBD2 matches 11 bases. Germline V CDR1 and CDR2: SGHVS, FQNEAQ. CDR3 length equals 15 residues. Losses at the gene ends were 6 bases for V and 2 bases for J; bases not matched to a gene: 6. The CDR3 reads CASSSGTSGTYEQYF. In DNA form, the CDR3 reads TGTGCCAGCAGTTCCGGGACTAGCGGCACCTACGAGCAGTACTTC. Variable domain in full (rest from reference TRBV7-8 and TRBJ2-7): GAGVSQSPRYKVAKRGQDVALRCDPISGHVSLFWYQQALGQGPEFLTYFQNEAQLDKSGLPSDRFFAERPEGSVSTLKIQRTQQEDSAVYLCASSSGTSGTYEQYFGPGTRLTVT.

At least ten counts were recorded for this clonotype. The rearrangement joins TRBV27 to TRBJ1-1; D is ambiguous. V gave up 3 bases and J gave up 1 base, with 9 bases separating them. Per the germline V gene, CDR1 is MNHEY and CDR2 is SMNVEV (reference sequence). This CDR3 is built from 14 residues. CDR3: CASSFRGENTEAFF. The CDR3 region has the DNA TGTGCCAGCAGTTTCCGGGGAGAGAACACTGAAGCTTTCTTT.

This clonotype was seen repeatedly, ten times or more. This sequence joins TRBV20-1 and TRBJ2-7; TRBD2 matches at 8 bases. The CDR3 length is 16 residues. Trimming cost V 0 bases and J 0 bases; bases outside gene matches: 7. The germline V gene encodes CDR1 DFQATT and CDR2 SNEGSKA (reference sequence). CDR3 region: CSARDYAGTSSYEQYF. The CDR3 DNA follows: TGCAGTGCTAGAGATTATGCGGGGACTAGCTCCTACGAGCAGTACTTC.

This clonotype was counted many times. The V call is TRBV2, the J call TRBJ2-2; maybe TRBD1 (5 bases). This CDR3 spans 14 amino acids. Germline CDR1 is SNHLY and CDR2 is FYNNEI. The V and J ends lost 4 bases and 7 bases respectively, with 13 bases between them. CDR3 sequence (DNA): TGTGCCAGCAGTGTGGCGGAAGGGGTCGGGGAGCTGTTTTTT. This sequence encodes CASSVAEGVGELFF.